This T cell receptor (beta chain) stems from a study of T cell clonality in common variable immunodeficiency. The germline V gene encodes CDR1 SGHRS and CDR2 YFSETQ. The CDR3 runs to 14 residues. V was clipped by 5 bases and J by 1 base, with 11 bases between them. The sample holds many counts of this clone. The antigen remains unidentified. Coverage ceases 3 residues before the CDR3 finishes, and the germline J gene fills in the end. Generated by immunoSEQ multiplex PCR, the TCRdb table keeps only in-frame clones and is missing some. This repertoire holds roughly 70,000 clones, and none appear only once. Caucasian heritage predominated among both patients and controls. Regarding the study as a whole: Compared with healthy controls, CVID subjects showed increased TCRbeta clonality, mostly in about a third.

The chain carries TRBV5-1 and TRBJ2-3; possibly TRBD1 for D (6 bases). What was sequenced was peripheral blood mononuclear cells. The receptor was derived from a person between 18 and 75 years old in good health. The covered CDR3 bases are TGCGCCAGCAGACAGGGTCTGGGCACAGATACG. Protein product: CASRQGLGTDT. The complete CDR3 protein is CASRQGLGTDTQYF. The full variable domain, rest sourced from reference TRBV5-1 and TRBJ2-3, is KAGVTQTPRYLIKTRGQQVTLSCSPISGHRSVSWYQQTPGQGLQFLFEYFSETQRNKGNFPGRFSGRQFSNSRSEMNVSTLELGDSALYLCASRQGLGTDTQYFGPGTRLTVL.